The next 29 T cell receptor beta chains were all read from a single sample in a study of T-cell memory formation after mild COVID-19. TCRdb re-analysed the 5' RACE reads in MiXCR, keeping a single row per CDR3 protein. This sample yields roughly 130,000 distinct CDR3 sequences, of which approximately 6.3% are seen a single time; approximately 2.3% belongs to the top ten. Source material: PBMCs or a T cell subset sorted from them (not recorded which). The receptors here all came from an adult woman who had mild COVID-19 (a few samples of this study predate the infection). Cell type and time point are not known.

This clonotype was counted only a few times. The chain is built from TRBV20-1 and TRBJ2-7, with 12 positions matching TRBD2. CDR1 DFQATT and CDR2 SNEGSKA come from the germline V gene (reference sequence). V shed 1 base, J shed 7 bases, and the junction held 5 bases outside the gene matches. The CDR3 runs 14 residues. CDR3 in amino acids: CSARVAGTSGEQYF. The CDR3 coding sequence is TGCAGTGCTAGAGTGGCCGGGACTAGCGGGGAGCAGTACTTC.

There are many counts of this clonotype. The genes are TRBV5-1 and TRBJ2-2, with D tentatively TRBD1 (6 bases). The CDR3 contains 15 residues. The germline V gene encodes CDR1 SGHRS and CDR2 YFSETQ. V lost 1 base, J lost 2 bases, and 9 bases lay in between. The CDR3 spells CASSLSGGNTGELFF. DNA of the CDR3: TGCGCCAGCAGCTTGTCTGGGGGCAACACCGGGGAGCTGTTTTTT. Using reference TRBV5-1 and TRBJ2-2 for the parts outside the CDR3, the full variable domain is KAGVTQTPRYLIKTRGQQVTLSCSPISGHRSVSWYQQTPGQGLQFLFEYFSETQRNKGNFPGRFSGRQFSNSRSEMNVSTLELGDSALYLCASSLSGGNTGELFFGEGSRLTVL.

This clonotype was recorded a few times. This chain connects TRBV9 to TRBJ1-3; possibly TRBD1 for D (5 bases). CDR3 length: 14 residues. Germline V gives CDR1 SGDLS, CDR2 YYNGEE. Trimming pared 0 bases from V and 4 bases from J, leaving 8 bases between. CDR3 sequence reads: CASSVGGNGNTIYF. The CDR3 coding sequence is TGTGCCAGCAGCGTAGGGGGCAACGGAAACACCATATATTTT.

The rearrangement links TRBV3-1 to TRBJ1-1; TRBD1 is a possible D gene (5 bases). The germline V gene has CDR1 LGHDT and CDR2 YNNKEL (reference sequence). There are 13 residues in the CDR3. V was trimmed by 5 bases and J by 1 base, leaving 8 bases between them. This CDR3 reads CASSAQANTEAFF. CDR3 coding DNA: TGTGCCAGCAGCGCACAGGCGAACACTGAAGCTTTCTTT.

This clonotype has a count of ten or more. V is TRBV7-9 and J is TRBJ1-1; unclear D gene. V was clipped by 2 bases and J by 0 bases, with 4 bases between them. The CDR3 totals 13 residues. Germline lookup yields CDR1 SEHNR and CDR2 FQNEAQ (reference sequence). Written as DNA, the CDR3 is TGTGCCAGCAGCTTAAGGATGAACACTGAAGCTTTCTTT. Protein sequence: CASSLRMNTEAFF.

J is TRBJ2-1 and V is TRBV2; 10 bases agree with TRBD1. Germline CDR1 and CDR2: SNHLY and FYNNEI. V shed 7 bases, J shed 9 bases, and the junction held 6 bases outside the gene matches. This CDR3 contains 13 residues. The CDR3 region has the DNA TGTGCCAGCACCCACCGGGACAGGGGTGAGCAGTTCTTC. It yields the protein CASTHRDRGEQFF. The variable domain in full, with the rest retrieved from reference TRBV2 and TRBJ2-1, is EPEVTQTPSHQVTQMGQEVILRCVPISNHLYFYWYRQILGQKVEFLVSFYNNEISEKSEIFDDQFSVERPDGSNFTLKIRSTKLEDSAMYFCASTHRDRGEQFFGPGTRLTVL.

This clonotype appeared a few times. This chain links TRBV6-2 or TRBV6-3 with TRBJ2-7; D perhaps matches TRBD2 (5 bases). This CDR3 has 12 residues. Germline assignment: CDR1 MNHEY and CDR2 SVGEGT. Trimming stripped 6 bases from V and 1 base from J, with 7 bases between. As DNA, the CDR3 is TGTGCCAGCAGCGGAGGATCCTACGAGCAGTACTTC. Protein sequence: CASSGGSYEQYF.

This clonotype has more than one count but fewer than ten. The chain is built from TRBV20-1 and TRBJ2-3; 12 nucleotides align to TRBD2. Germline V gene sequence: CDR1 DFQATT, CDR2 SNEGSKA (reference sequence). The CDR3 is made up of 14 amino acids. In nucleotides, the CDR3 is TGCAGCTCCACCAAGGGACTAGCGGGAGATACGCAGTATTTT. Protein: CSSTKGLAGDTQYF.

The J gene is TRBJ2-3, the V gene TRBV12-3 or TRBV12-4, with D possibly TRBD1 on 6 matching bases. Trimming pared 5 bases from V and 14 bases from J, leaving 20 bases between. The CDR3 is 13 amino acids. The CDR3 DNA is TGTGCCAGCAGTAGCCCGGGTGGGACAAGCAGGTATTTT. It is translated as CASSSPGGTSRYF.

This clonotype was detected only a few times. The V call is TRBV5-1, the J call TRBJ1-1; D gene uncertain. Germline-derived CDR1 and CDR2 are SGHRS and YFSETQ. This CDR3 has 13 amino acids. Trimming removed 5 bases at V and 3 bases at J, with 11 bases between. The CDR3 sequence: CASRPRLDTEAFF. The CDR3 DNA reads TGCGCCAGCAGGCCCAGACTGGACACTGAAGCTTTCTTT.

At least ten counts were recorded for this clonotype. This rearrangement joins TRBV11-2 to TRBJ1-4; D not resolved. The V end was cut by 3 bases, the J end by 5 bases, with 13 bases between. CDR1 and CDR2 from the germline V gene are SGHAT and FQNNGV. CDR3 length equals 15 residues. The CDR3 DNA is TGTGCCAGCAGCTTCCATCGAGGAGCGAATGAAAAACTGTTTTTT. Its protein is CASSFHRGANEKLFF.

This clonotype was recorded at least ten times. This chain uses TRBV6-5 with TRBJ2-1, with 8 bases that match TRBD2. Germline loops: CDR1 MNHEY, CDR2 SVGAGI. There are 11 residues in the CDR3. The trim removed 4 bases at V and 14 bases at J, leaving 4 bases unmatched. The CDR3 DNA reads as TGTGCCAGCAGTTGGACGGGGGGGGAGTTCTTC. As protein: CASSWTGGEFF.

There are many counts of this clonotype. This chain links TRBV15 with TRBJ2-6; D unresolved. With 5 bases removed from V and 6 bases from J, the gap between germline ends came to 5 bases. The CDR3 runs to 12 residues. The germline V gene encodes CDR1 LNHNV and CDR2 YYDKDF (reference sequence). CDR3 nucleotide sequence: TGTGCCACCAGCCGTTTGGCCAACGTCCTGACTTTC. Its translation is CATSRLANVLTF.

This clonotype was detected a few times. The V call is TRBV25-1, the J call TRBJ2-1; TRBD1 might be the D (5 bases). CDR1 and CDR2 from the germline V gene are MGHDK and SYGVNS. CDR3 length equals 15 residues. V lost 3 bases and J 4 bases, leaving 13 bases between the germline ends. The CDR3 DNA reads TGTGCCAGCAGTGAGGTGGGGCTCTTGTACAATGAGCAGTTCTTC. Translation: CASSEVGLLYNEQFF.

This clonotype has only a few counts. The chain recombines TRBV12-3 or TRBV12-4 with TRBJ2-1; D remains unclear. The CDR3 loop spans 14 amino acids. Trimming left V 6 bases short and J 7 bases short, with 16 bases between. This chain's CDR3 is CASSKNTRDNEQFF. In DNA form, the CDR3 reads TGTGCCAGCAGCAAAAACACAAGGGATAATGAGCAGTTCTTC.

This clonotype was found many times. This chain uses TRBV5-4 with TRBJ1-5; weak D call: TRBD1 (6 bases). The CDR3 has 18 residues. Trimming took off 0 bases at V and 1 base at J, with 17 bases between the two ends. CDR1 SGHNT and CDR2 YYREEE come from the germline V gene (reference sequence). Here the CDR3 reads CASSLGRGKGESNQPQHF. The CDR3 DNA reads TGTGCCAGCAGCTTGGGCAGGGGAAAAGGAGAGAGCAATCAGCCCCAGCATTTT.

V gene TRBV20-1 combines with J gene TRBJ1-5, with a weak D call TRBD1 (5 bases). In germline, CDR1 is DFQATT, CDR2 SNEGSKA (reference sequence). The V and J ends lost 6 bases and 2 bases respectively, with 20 bases between them. The length of the CDR3 is 16 residues. The CDR3 sequence is CSATAGGVRGNQPQHF. CDR3 DNA sequence: TGCAGTGCCACCGCGGGGGGGGTGAGAGGCAATCAGCCCCAGCATTTT.

This clonotype was counted at least ten times. The V and J genes are TRBV5-6 and TRBJ1-2, with TRBD1 as a possible D gene (5 bases). The ends were cut back, 4 bases at V and 4 bases at J, with 20 bases in the middle. This CDR3 is 16 amino acids long. In germline, CDR1 is SGHDT, CDR2 YYEEEE. The CDR3 is CASSPRGGVTGYGYTF. In DNA, the CDR3 is TGTGCCAGCAGCCCTAGGGGCGGGGTAACTGGCTATGGCTACACCTTC.

The chain recombines TRBV2 with TRBJ2-1, with D perhaps TRBD2 (6 bases). This CDR3 has 16 amino acids. V lost 1 base to trimming and J lost 7 bases, with 17 bases between them. The germline V gene has CDR1 SNHLY and CDR2 FYNNEI. CDR3 in DNA: TGTGCCAGCAGTGAAGGGGTAGCCGGGAGAAGAAATGAGCAGTTCTTC. This gives the protein CASSEGVAGRRNEQFF.

The rearrangement joins TRBV5-1 to TRBJ1-1, with 8 bases fitting TRBD1. Germline V gives CDR1 SGHRS, CDR2 YFSETQ. The J segment lost 2 bases and the V segment lost 0 bases, leaving 3 bases of the junction unmatched. The CDR3 has 15 amino acids. Written as DNA, the CDR3 is TGCGCCAGCAGCTTGGCGGGACAGGTCAACACTGAAGCTTTCTTT. It specifies CASSLAGQVNTEAFF.

The sample holds many counts of this clonotype. One end of the junction varies from germline; a read error may be responsible. The rearrangement links TRBV7-9 to TRBJ1-4; D gene uncertain. Germline V CDR1 and CDR2: SEHNR, FQNEAQ (reference sequence). This CDR3 spans 10 amino acids. The CDR3 DNA reads as TGTGCCAGCAGGGCTTCCAGGCCCATTTTT. Protein: CASRASRPIF. The entire variable domain, with the rest obtained from reference TRBV7-9 and TRBJ1-4, is as follows: DTGVSQNPRHKITKRGQNVTFRCDPISEHNRLYWYRQTLGQGPEFLTYFQNEAQLEKSRLLSDRFSAERPKGSFSTLEIQRTEQGDSAMYLCASRASRPIFGSGTQLSVL.

The chain couples TRBV5-1 to TRBJ2-7; 10 bases map to TRBD2. The length of the CDR3 is 14 residues. Unmatched junction bases numbered 7, after V lost 5 bases and J lost 5 bases. The germline gives CDR1 SGHRS, CDR2 YFSETQ. The CDR3 DNA follows: TGCGCCAGCAGTGGGGGGACTAGCGTCGACGAGCAGTACTTC. Translated: CASSGGTSVDEQYF.

The chain recombines TRBV9 with TRBJ2-2, with 8 bases fitting TRBD2. The CDR3 runs to 16 residues. The V segment lost 1 base and the J segment 1 base; nucleotides outside the gene matches: 3. Germline CDR1 is SGDLS and CDR2 is YYNGEE. The CDR3 region is CASSVISGENTGELFF. CDR3 coding DNA: TGTGCCAGCAGCGTAATTAGCGGGGAGAACACCGGGGAGCTGTTTTTT.

The sample holds a few counts of this clonotype. The chain links TRBV24-1 to TRBJ2-5; the D gene could be TRBD1 or TRBD2 (5 bases each). CDR1 and CDR2 from the germline V gene are KGHDR and SFDVKD. The V end lost 2 bases, the J end lost 5 bases, and 11 bases lay between the germline ends. The CDR3 length is 14 residues. Here the CDR3 DNA reads TGTGCCACCAGTGATTCGGGGCACGGCGAGACCCAGTACTTC. It translates to CATSDSGHGETQYF.

This clonotype was detected many times. CDR3 DNA sequence: TGTGCCAGCTCACCGGGACAGGGGAGTGAAAAACTGTTTTTT. This encodes CASSPGQGSEKLFF. The V and J genes are TRBV18 and TRBJ1-4; 10 nucleotides align to TRBD1. V lost 3 bases and J lost 7; bases outside the gene matches: 2. This CDR3 contains 14 residues. CDR1 is KGHSH and CDR2 is LQKENI in the germline V gene.

The chain has TRBV5-1 and TRBJ2-7; 14 bases fit TRBD2. The J segment lost 6 bases and the V segment lost 4 bases, leaving 3 bases of the junction unmatched. Germline V gene lookup returns CDR1 SGHRS and CDR2 YFSETQ. The CDR3 has 14 residues. CDR3 loop: CASSEGLAGVEQYF. The CDR3 nucleotides are TGCGCCAGCAGCGAGGGACTAGCGGGGGTCGAGCAGTACTTC.

With regard to this clonotype: Being one base from a much bigger clone, this may be a read error. The chain is built from TRBV12-3 or TRBV12-4 and TRBJ2-7; 7 bases fit TRBD1. This CDR3 spans 14 amino acids. For the CDR3, the DNA is TGTGTCAGCAGCCCCCCGGGACAGTTATACGAGCAGTACTTC. Its protein is CVSSPPGQLYEQYF.

This clonotype has more than one count but fewer than ten. The CDR3 here is CASKVELDTEAFF. CDR3 bases: TGTGCCTCCAAGGTGGAGTTGGACACTGAAGCTTTCTTT. The chain is built from TRBV19 and TRBJ1-1; D is unclear. Germline V gene lookup returns CDR1 LNHDA and CDR2 SQIVND (reference sequence). This CDR3 has 13 amino acids. Trimming stripped 11 bases from V and 3 bases from J, with 16 bases between. The complete variable domain, with remaining parts taken from reference TRBV19 and TRBJ1-1, reads DGGITQSPKYLFRKEGQNVTLSCEQNLNHDAMYWYRQDPGQGLRLIYYSQIVNDFQKGDIAEGYSVSREKKESFPLTVTSAQKNPTAFYLCASKVELDTEAFFGQGTRLTVV.

This clonotype came up many times. This chain connects TRBV20-1 to TRBJ2-3; D is possibly TRBD1 (6 bases). This CDR3 has 15 amino acids. Between the trimmed V and J ends, which lost 5 bases and 0 bases, there was a span of 15 bases. The germline V gene has CDR1 DFQATT and CDR2 SNEGSKA (reference sequence). The CDR3 bases are TGCAGTGCTGGGACGACAGGCCTCAGCACAGATACGCAGTATTTT. It specifies CSAGTTGLSTDTQYF.